The source of this T cell receptor (beta chain) is a study of cytomegalovirus exposure and HLA in healthy donors. This CDR3 is 15 amino acids long. The ends were cut back, 0 bases at V and 5 bases at J, with 13 bases in the middle. Germline assignment: CDR1 SGHVS and CDR2 FNYEAQ. Amplification used 60 Vbeta primers and 13 Jbeta primers. Clones were read by immunoSEQ multiplex PCR, and TCRdb kept only the in-frame ones, dropping some. The sample contains some 150,000 clones, roughly 79% of which appear only once. The sequence was collected from a male donor in good health and CMV-seronegative. Sequenced input: PBMCs. The V gene is TRBV7-6, the J gene TRBJ1-2; no reliable D call. For the CDR3, the DNA is TGTGCCAGCAGCTTAGCGTCGGGGTTTGGATATGGCTACACCTTC. It encodes CASSLASGFGYGYTF.